Described below is a single TCR beta chain sequence and its context. The sample belongs to a study of blood T cell repertoires in COVID-19. Study details: Acute and convalescent COVID-19 specimens originated in the United States, Italy and Spain. T cells, B-cell-depleted T cells, or PBMCs supplied cDNA or gDNA.

Authors' analysis steps: Researchers report that nucleated cell counts were estimated from reference gene primer amplification. Using immunoSEQ multiplex PCR, the repertoire was profiled, and TCRdb retains in-frame clones only, with some absent. The D gene and trimming were derived from the DNA, and the V and J assignments and clone size from that table. The profile covers over 60,000 clones, with about 88% appearing a single time and around a sixth taken by the ten largest. The receptor's source is an elderly woman with active or convalescent COVID-19. Sequencing input: peripheral blood.

CDR3 loop: CATSVADGSYEQYF. In DNA, the CDR3 is TGTGCCACCAGTGTGGCGGATGGGTCCTACGAGCAGTACTTC. This chain connects TRBV24-1 to TRBJ2-7, with D unresolved. The CDR3 has 14 amino acids. Trimming stripped 5 bases from V and 1 base from J, with 11 bases between. Per germline, CDR1 KGHDR and CDR2 SFDVKD.